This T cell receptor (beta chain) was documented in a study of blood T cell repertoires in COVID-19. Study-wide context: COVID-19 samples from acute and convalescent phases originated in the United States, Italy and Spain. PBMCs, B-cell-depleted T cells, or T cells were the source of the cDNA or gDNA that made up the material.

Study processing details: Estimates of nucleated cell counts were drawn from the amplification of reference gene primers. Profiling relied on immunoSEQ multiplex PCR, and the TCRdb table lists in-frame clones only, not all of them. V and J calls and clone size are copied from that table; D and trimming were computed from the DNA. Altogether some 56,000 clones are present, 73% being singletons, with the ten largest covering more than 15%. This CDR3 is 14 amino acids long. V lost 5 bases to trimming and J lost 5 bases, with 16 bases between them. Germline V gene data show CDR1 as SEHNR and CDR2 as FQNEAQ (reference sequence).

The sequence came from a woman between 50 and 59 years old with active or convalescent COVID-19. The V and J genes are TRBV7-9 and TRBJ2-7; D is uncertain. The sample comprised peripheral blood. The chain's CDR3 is CASSPSITANEQYF. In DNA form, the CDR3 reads TGTGCCAGCAGCCCCTCGATAACAGCCAACGAGCAGTACTTC.